These T cell receptor beta chains were read from a single sample in a study of post-analysis software for immune sequencing data. MiXCR, run by TCRdb on the PCR reads, gives a single entry per CDR3 protein. The profile shows about 810,000 distinct CDR3 sequences, around 50% of them singletons. Sample: blood. These TCRs come from a girl between 10 and 17 years old with multiple sclerosis. Both conserved end residues are part of each CDR3. Each record gives: J gene, V gene, CDR3 protein.

>TRBJ2-1|TRBV6-5
CASSSQSSYNEQFF
>TRBJ2-2|TRBV25-1
CASRRQAPPTGELFF
>TRBJ2-5|TRBV6-5
CASSPPPVGETQYF
>TRBJ2-2|TRBV7-7
CASSPLRRGELFF
>TRBJ2-5|TRBV12-3/TRBV12-4
CASSLVRDETQYF
>TRBJ2-5|TRBV6-7
CASEIRDRPQETQYF
>TRBJ2-6|TRBV25-1
CASRGQREANVLTF
>TRBJ2-7|TRBV20-1
CSASPGGGNEQYF
>TRBJ2-3|TRBV20-1
CSARDPGRGRGDTQYF
>TRBJ1-2|TRBV20-1
CSAKGHGYGYTF
>TRBJ1-5|TRBV6-6
CASSYPPAQPQHF
>TRBJ2-7|TRBV5-1
CASSLQADYSYEQYF
>TRBJ2-3|TRBV5-1
CASSDYGGETDTQYF
>TRBJ1-1|TRBV7-3
CASSPRQGATEAFF
>TRBJ1-4|TRBV5-1
CASSLRPEKLFF
>TRBJ2-1|TRBV5-1
CASSQQGQGTPYNEQFF
>-|TRBV3-1
CASSPGYTLAEQETQYF
>TRBJ2-5|TRBV21-1
CASSKGSGVETQYF
>TRBJ2-7|TRBV29-1
CSVRMILALGSSEQYF
>-|TRBV3-1
CASSQDGSSRAYEQYF
>TRBJ2-7|TRBV20-1
CSATGKAYEQYF
>TRBJ2-1|TRBV3-1
CASRTSGGHPEQFF
>TRBJ2-1|TRBV29-1
CSVEIDNEQFF
>TRBJ2-7|TRBV6-5
CASSYRGNEQYF
>TRBJ2-3|TRBV12-3/TRBV12-4
CASSLLRGQEYF
>TRBJ1-1|TRBV7-6
CASSLGARAGVAFF
>TRBJ1-1|TRBV20-1
CSARDQTGGEATEAFF
>TRBJ1-2|TRBV29-1
CSVEGREHGYTF
>TRBJ1-2|TRBV12-3/TRBV12-4
CASTLEGYGYTF
>TRBJ2-3|TRBV3-1
CASSQPRRWTGNSADTQYF
>TRBJ2-5|TRBV29-1
CSVERTSGRQETQYF
>TRBJ2-1|TRBV5-1
CASSDLPGSYNEQFF
>TRBJ2-3|TRBV15
CATSTRQGRGDTQYF
>TRBJ2-7|TRBV28
CASSFGGGNYEQYF
>TRBJ2-7|TRBV29-1
CSVTGIAYEQYF
>TRBJ2-5|TRBV12-3/TRBV12-4
CASSHRTAREQYF
>TRBJ2-7|TRBV18
CASSGSGPGQAHYEQYF
>TRBJ2-5|TRBV20-1
CSARDDDREQETQYF
>TRBJ2-1|TRBV14
CASSLSTRGYNEQFF
>TRBJ2-7|TRBV15
CATSRVFGTGRHEQYF
>TRBJ2-3|TRBV20-1
CSAREPQDTQYF
>-|TRBV5-1
CASSFWGIQTYEQYF
>TRBJ2-5|TRBV5-6
CASSSLGLGGSYQETQYF